The clone carrying this T cell receptor beta chain has just one count. These data are taken from a study of OX40 agonist ivuxolimab in advanced cancers. With 3 bases removed from V and 4 bases from J, the gap between germline ends came to 10 bases. Germline values: CDR1 GTSNPN, CDR2 SVGIG (reference sequence). The CDR3 sequence is 13 residues long. This table comes from immunoSEQ multiplex PCR, and its TCRdb copy is limited to in-frame clones, with some not included. In the table there are fewer than 90,000 clones, about nine tenths of which are singletons. The clonotype comes from an adult with an advanced solid tumor such as melanoma, head and neck, liver or kidney cancer. Sample: CD4+ or CD8+ T cells sorted from blood, taken in a trial of the OX40 agonist ivuxolimab. The V call is TRBV30, the J call TRBJ1-5; perhaps TRBD1 as D (6 bases). The CDR3 is CAWSRGSNQPQHF. CDR3 sequence (DNA): TGTGCCTGGAGCAGGGGCTCGAATCAGCCCCAGCATTTT.